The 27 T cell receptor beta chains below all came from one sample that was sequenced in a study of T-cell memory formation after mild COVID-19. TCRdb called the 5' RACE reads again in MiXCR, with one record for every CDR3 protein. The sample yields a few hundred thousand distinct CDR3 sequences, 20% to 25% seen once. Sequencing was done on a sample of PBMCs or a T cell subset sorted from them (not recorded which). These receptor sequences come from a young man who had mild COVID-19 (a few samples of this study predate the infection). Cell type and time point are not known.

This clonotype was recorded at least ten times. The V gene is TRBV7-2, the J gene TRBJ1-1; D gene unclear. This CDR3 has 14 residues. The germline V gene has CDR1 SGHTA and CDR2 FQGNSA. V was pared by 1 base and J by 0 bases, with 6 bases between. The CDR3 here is CASSLVGLNTEAFF. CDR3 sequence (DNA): TGTGCCAGCAGCTTAGTGGGGTTGAACACTGAAGCTTTCTTT.

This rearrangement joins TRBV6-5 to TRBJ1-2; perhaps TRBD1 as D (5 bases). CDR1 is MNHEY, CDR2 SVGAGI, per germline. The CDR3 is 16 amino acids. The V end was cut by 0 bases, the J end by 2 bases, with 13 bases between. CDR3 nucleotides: TGTGCCAGCAGTTACTCAGGGGCGGGGCCCAACTATGGCTACACCTTC. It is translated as CASSYSGAGPNYGYTF.

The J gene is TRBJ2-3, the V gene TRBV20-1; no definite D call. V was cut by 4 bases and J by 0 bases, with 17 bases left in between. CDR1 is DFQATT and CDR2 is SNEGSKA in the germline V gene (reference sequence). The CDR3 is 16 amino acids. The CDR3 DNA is TGCAGTGCTACCCCCCGGCGCCGAGCTAGCACAGATACGCAGTATTTT. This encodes CSATPRRRASTDTQYF.

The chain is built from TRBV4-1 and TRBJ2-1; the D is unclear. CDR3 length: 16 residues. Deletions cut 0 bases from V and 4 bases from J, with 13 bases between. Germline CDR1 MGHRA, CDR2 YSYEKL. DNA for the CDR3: TGCGCCAGCAGCCAAGATAGTAGAAAGGCTTACAATGAGCAGTTCTTC. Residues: CASSQDSRKAYNEQFF.

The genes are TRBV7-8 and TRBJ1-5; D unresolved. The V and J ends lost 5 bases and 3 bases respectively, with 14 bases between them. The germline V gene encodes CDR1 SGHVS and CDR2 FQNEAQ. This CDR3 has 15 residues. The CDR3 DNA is TGTGCCAGCAGCCCAAAACGGGTTCCCAATCAGCCCCAGCATTTT. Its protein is CASSPKRVPNQPQHF. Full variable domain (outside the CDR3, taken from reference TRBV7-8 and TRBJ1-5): GAGVSQSPRYKVAKRGQDVALRCDPISGHVSLFWYQQALGQGPEFLTYFQNEAQLDKSGLPSDRFFAERPEGSVSTLKIQRTQQEDSAVYLCASSPKRVPNQPQHFGDGTRLSIL.

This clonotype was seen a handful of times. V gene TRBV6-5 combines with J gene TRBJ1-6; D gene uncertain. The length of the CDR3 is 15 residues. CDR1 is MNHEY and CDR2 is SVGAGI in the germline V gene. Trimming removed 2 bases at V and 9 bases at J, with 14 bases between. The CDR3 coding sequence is TGTGCCAGCAGTTACGGGCAGATCTCAGGTTCACCCCTCCACTTT. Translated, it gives CASSYGQISGSPLHF.

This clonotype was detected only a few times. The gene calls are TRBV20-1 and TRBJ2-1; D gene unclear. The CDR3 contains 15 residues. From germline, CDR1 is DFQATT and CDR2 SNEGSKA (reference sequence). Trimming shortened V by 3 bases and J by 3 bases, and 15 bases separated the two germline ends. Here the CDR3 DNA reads TGCAGTGCTAGCGCACCTAACCTCCACTACAATGAGCAGTTCTTC. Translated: CSASAPNLHYNEQFF.

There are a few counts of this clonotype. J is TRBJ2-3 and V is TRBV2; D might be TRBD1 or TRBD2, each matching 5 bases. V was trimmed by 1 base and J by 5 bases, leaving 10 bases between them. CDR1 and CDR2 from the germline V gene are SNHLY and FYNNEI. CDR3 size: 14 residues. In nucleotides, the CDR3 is TGTGCCAGCAGTGAAGGGGGCCGGGGAGATACGCAGTATTTT. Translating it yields CASSEGGRGDTQYF.

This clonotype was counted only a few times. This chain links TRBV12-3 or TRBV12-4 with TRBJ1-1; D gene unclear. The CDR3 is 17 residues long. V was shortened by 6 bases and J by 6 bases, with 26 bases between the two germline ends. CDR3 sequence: CASSRTRLTSPPSEAFF. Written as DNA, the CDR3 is TGTGCCAGCAGCCGAACCCGATTGACTTCTCCACCCTCTGAAGCTTTCTTT.

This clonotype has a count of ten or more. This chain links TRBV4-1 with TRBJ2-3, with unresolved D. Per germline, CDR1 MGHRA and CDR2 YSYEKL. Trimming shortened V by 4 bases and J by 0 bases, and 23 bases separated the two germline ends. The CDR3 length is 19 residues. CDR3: CASSLTWGFYKSSTDTQYF. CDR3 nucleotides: TGCGCCAGCAGCCTTACCTGGGGATTCTATAAATCTAGCACAGATACGCAGTATTTT.

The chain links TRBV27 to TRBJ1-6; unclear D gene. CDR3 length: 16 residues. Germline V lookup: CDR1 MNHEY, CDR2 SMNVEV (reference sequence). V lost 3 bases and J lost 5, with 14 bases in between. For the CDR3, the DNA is TGTGCCAGCAGTTTTGGCTGGGCGATGGATAATTCACCCCTCCACTTT. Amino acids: CASSFGWAMDNSPLHF.

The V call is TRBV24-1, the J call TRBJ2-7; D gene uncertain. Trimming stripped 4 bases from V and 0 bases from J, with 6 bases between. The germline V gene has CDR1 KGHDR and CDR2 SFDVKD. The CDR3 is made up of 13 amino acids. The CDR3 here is CATSDSYSYEQYF. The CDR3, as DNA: TGTGCCACCAGTGACAGCTACTCCTACGAGCAGTACTTC.

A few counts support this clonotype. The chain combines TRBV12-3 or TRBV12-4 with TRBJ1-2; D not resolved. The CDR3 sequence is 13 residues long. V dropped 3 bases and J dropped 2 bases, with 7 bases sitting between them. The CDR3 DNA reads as TGTGCCAGCAGTTTCCCAGCGAACTATGGCTACACCTTC. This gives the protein CASSFPANYGYTF.

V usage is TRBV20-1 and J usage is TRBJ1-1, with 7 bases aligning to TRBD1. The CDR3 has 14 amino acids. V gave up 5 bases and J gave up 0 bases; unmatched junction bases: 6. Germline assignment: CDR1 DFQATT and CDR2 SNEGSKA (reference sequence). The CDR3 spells CSAAQGLMNTEAFF. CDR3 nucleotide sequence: TGCAGTGCTGCACAGGGGCTCATGAACACTGAAGCTTTCTTT.

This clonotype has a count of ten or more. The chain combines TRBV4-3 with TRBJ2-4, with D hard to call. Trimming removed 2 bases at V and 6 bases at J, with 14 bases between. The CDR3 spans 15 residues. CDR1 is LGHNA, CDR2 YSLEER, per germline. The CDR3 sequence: CASSQSRVLGNIQYF. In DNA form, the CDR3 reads TGCGCCAGCAGCCAATCCCGAGTATTGGGAAACATTCAGTACTTC.

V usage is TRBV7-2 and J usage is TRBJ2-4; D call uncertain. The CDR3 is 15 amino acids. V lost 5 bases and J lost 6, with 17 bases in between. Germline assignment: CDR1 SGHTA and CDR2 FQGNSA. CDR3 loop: CASSLLGPRGNIQYF. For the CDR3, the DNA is TGTGCCAGCAGCCTGCTTGGGCCTCGCGGAAACATTCAGTACTTC.

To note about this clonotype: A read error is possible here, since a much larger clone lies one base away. The DNA of the CDR3 is TGTGCCAGCAGACCGGGGGACAGGCCGGGTATCAAACTGTTTTTT. This translates into CASRPGDRPGIKLFF. The chain joins TRBV12-3 or TRBV12-4 to TRBJ1-4; TRBD1 matches 8 bases. Trimming removed 6 bases from V and 11 bases from J; junction bases left unmatched: 14. The CDR3 totals 15 residues.

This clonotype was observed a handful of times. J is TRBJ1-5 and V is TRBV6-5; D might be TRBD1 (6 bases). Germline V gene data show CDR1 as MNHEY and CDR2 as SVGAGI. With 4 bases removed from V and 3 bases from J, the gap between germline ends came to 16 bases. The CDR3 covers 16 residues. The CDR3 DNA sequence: TGTGCCAGCAGTTCGCTAGGGGGGGGACTCAATCAGCCCCAGCATTTT. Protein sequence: CASSSLGGGLNQPQHF.

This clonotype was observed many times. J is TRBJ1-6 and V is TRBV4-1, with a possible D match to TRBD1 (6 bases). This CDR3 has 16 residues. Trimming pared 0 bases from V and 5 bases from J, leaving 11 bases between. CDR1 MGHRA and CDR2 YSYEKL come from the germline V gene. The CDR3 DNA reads TGCGCCAGCAGCCAAGATCGGGGGGCTCATAATTCACCCCTCCACTTT. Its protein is CASSQDRGAHNSPLHF.

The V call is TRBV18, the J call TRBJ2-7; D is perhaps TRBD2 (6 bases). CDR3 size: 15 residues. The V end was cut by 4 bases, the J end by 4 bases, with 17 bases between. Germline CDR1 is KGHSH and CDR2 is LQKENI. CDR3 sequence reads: CASSLTSPGRYEQYF. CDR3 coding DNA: TGTGCCAGCTCACTTACGTCGCCAGGGAGGTACGAGCAGTACTTC.

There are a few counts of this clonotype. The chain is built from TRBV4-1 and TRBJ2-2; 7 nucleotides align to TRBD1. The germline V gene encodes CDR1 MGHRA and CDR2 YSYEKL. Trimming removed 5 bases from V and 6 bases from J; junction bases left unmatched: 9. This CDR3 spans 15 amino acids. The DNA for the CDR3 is TGCGCCAGCAGCTCTACACAGGGGTTCGCCGGGGAGCTGTTTTTT. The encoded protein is CASSSTQGFAGELFF.

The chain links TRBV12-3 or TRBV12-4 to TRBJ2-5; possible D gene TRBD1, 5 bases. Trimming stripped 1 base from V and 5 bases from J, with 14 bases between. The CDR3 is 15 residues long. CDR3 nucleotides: TGTGCCAGCAGTTTAGGGGGCCCCGGTGGGGAGACCCAGTACTTC. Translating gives CASSLGGPGGETQYF.

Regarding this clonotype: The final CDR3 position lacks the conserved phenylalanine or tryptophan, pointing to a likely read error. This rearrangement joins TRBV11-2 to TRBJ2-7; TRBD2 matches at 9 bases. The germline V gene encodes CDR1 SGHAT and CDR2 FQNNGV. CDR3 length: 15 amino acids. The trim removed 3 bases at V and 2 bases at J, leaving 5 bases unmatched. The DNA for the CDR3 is TGTGCCAGCAGCTTCCGACTAGCGGAGGCCTACGAGCAGTACTTA. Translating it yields CASSFRLAEAYEQYL.

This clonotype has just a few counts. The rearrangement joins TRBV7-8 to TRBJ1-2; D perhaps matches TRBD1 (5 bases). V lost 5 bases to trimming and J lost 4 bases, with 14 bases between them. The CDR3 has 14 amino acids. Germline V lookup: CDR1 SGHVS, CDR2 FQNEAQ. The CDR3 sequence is CASSGGAGGYGYTF. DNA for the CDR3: TGTGCCAGCAGCGGAGGGGCCGGGGGCTATGGCTACACCTTC.

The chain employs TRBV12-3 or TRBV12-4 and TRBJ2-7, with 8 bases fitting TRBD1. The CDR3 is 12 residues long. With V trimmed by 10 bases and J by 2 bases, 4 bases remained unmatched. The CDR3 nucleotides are TGTGCCACCCCGGACAGGGCCTACGAGCAGTACTTC. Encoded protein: CATPDRAYEQYF.

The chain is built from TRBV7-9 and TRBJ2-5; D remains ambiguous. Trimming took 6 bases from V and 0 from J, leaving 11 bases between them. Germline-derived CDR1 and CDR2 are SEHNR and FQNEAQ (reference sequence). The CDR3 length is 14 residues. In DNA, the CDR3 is TGTGCCAGCAGGGTGGACGCGAACCAAGAGACCCAGTACTTC. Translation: CASRVDANQETQYF. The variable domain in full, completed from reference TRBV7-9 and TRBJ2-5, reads DTGVSQNPRHKITKRGQNVTFRCDPISEHNRLYWYRQTLGQGPEFLTYFQNEAQLEKSRLLSDRFSAERPKGSFSTLEIQRTEQGDSAMYLCASRVDANQETQYFGPGTRLLVL.

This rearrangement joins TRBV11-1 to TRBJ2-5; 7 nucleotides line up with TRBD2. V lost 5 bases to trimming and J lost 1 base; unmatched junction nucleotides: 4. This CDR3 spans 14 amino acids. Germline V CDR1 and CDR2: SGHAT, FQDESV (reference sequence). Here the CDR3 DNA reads TGTGCCAGCAGCCCACGGACTAGCCAAGAGACCCAGTACTTC. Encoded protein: CASSPRTSQETQYF.